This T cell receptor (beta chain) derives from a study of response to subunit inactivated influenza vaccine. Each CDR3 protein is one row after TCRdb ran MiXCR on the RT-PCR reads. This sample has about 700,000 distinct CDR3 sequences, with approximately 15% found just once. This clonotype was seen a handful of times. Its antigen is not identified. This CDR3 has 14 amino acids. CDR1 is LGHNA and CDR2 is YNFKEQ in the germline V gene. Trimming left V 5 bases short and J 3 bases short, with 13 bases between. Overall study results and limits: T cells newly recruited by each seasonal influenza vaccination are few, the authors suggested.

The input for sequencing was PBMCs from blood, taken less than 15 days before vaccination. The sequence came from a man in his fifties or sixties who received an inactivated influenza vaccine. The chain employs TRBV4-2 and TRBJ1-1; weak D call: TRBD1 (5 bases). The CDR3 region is CASSEGRGHTEAFF. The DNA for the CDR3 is TGTGCCAGCAGCGAAGGAAGGGGTCACACTGAAGCTTTCTTT.